These T cell receptor beta chains were read from a single sample in a study of cytomegalovirus exposure and HLA in healthy donors. Only in-frame clones appear in the TCRdb table, and some are missing; sequencing was by immunoSEQ multiplex PCR. The sample contains 100,000 to 150,000 clones, about four fifths of which appear only once. The source material was PBMCs. Source of these receptors: a young man in good health and CMV-seronegative. Each CDR3 is given with its conserved first and last residue. Fields, in order: CDR3 protein, clone size, V gene, J gene, D gene. The D gene is left open where the match is weak. For some rows the clone size is stated as once, few or many, or as a class when expanded; others skip it.

CASSSSQGIPYEQYF	-	TRBV6-6	TRBJ2-7	-
CASSTSAWPQHF	-	TRBV19	TRBJ1-5	-
CASSIVDSSNQPQHF	-	TRBV19	TRBJ1-5	-
CASSPTSGDNTEAFF	-	TRBV18	TRBJ1-1	-
CASSFGQGETQYF	-	TRBV9	TRBJ2-5	TRBD1
CASRITGSRNYGYTF	-	TRBV6-5	TRBJ1-2	-
CASRAGPTEAFF	-	TRBV2	TRBJ1-1	-
CASSARQGARNTEAFF	-	TRBV19	TRBJ1-1	TRBD1
CASSYNRWQYF	-	TRBV6-5	TRBJ2-7	-
CASSPLGTMGLPEAFF	-	TRBV7-6	TRBJ1-1	-
CARLPIIEGTQYF	-	TRBV2	TRBJ2-5	-
CASSSGQGLGTEAFF	-	TRBV6-6	TRBJ1-1	TRBD1
CASSFSNNEQFF	-	TRBV5-6	TRBJ2-1	-
CASSSEQGVTYEQYF	-	TRBV5-8	TRBJ2-7	-
CASSSPLGGRNTIYF	-	TRBV28	TRBJ1-3	-
CASSPGGDTQYF	-	TRBV7-8	TRBJ2-3	-
CASGPGSATNEKLFF	-	TRBV6-5	TRBJ1-4	-
CASSRRTPDSGNTIYF	-	TRBV27	TRBJ1-3	-
CASSVGQINTEAFF	-	TRBV19	TRBJ1-1	TRBD1
CASSRDRTNYGYTF	-	TRBV6-1	TRBJ1-2	TRBD1
CSVNTGGMETQYF	-	TRBV29-1	TRBJ2-5	TRBD1
CASSYRGNTEAFF	-	TRBV6-6	TRBJ1-1	-
CASSVLGATNEKLFF	-	TRBV11-2	TRBJ1-4	-
CASSDSDSNQPQHF	-	TRBV6-4	TRBJ1-5	-
CASHLRLAGAYGTDTQYF	few	TRBV5-1	TRBJ2-3	TRBD2
CASSPSQNNYGYTF	-	TRBV11-1	TRBJ1-2	-
CASSPLDTQYF	-	TRBV6-6	TRBJ2-3	-
CASSHGTASTSSYNSPLHF	-	TRBV5-5	TRBJ1-6	TRBD1
CASSSFHNEQFF	-	TRBV13	TRBJ2-1	-
CASSLAGANTEAFF	-	TRBV7-2	TRBJ1-1	-
CASSPTGVFTEAFF	-	TRBV7-8	TRBJ1-1	-
CASSPIPGTDANYGYTF	-	TRBV18	TRBJ1-2	TRBD1
CASYPSSAGTDTQYF	-	TRBV6-5	TRBJ2-3	-
CASSHRQGGQPQHF	-	TRBV13	TRBJ1-5	TRBD1
CASSLRGSQETQYF	once	TRBV13	TRBJ2-5	-
CASSRDRGPNYGYTF	few	TRBV7-9	TRBJ1-2	TRBD1
CAIKRGQAVRGTDTQYF	-	TRBV10-3	TRBJ2-3	TRBD1
CASSPQAGGLYNEQFF	-	TRBV4-2	TRBJ2-1	TRBD2
CASSSGGSSYEQYF	-	TRBV7-8	TRBJ2-7	TRBD2
CASSLTVGRNTEAFF	few	TRBV5-6	TRBJ1-1	-
CASSYSNAIDTGELFF	-	TRBV6-5	TRBJ2-2	-
CTSAPLLGASTDTQYF	-	TRBV1	TRBJ2-3	-
CASSPLGTGGTEAFF	-	TRBV18	TRBJ1-1	TRBD1
CASSRQVVEAFF	-	TRBV10-2	TRBJ1-1	-
CASSLGHKNTEAFF	-	TRBV11-3	TRBJ1-1	-
CASAHTGGVGTGELFF	-	TRBV5-1	TRBJ2-2	TRBD1
CASSLATSGGRGEQFF	once	TRBV7-6	TRBJ2-1	TRBD2
CASSVASGANTEAFF	-	TRBV9	TRBJ1-1	-
CASSLGVGPNQPQHF	few	TRBV7-2	TRBJ1-5	-
CASSLDVTAYEQYF	-	TRBV7-9	TRBJ2-7	-
CASSSRSSPTQYF	-	TRBV11-3	TRBJ2-3	-
CASSSRGHSSYNEQFF	-	TRBV5-4	TRBJ2-1	TRBD1
CASSETVSSGANVLTF	-	TRBV6-1	TRBJ2-6	-
CASSYSMATANYGYTF	-	TRBV6-5	TRBJ1-2	-
CASSSRTGGISGANVLTF	-	TRBV5-6	TRBJ2-6	TRBD1